The 2 T cell receptor beta chains below were found in one sample sequenced in a study of CD8 T cells in ankylosing spondylitis. TCRdb reanalysed the 5' RACE reads using MiXCR and keeps one entry per CDR3 protein. The table records approximately 240,000 distinct CDR3 sequences, more than 9% of them present only once. Sequenced input: blood, either unsorted or a sorted T cell fraction (not recorded which). These TCRs come from a male donor with ankylosing spondylitis or in good health (not recorded which).

As to this clonotype: The final CDR3 position lacks the conserved phenylalanine or tryptophan, pointing to a likely read error. J is TRBJ2-1 and V is TRBV4-2; D gene uncertain. The germline V gene has CDR1 LGHNA and CDR2 YNFKEQ. Trimming left V 1 base short and J 5 bases short, with 9 bases between. The CDR3 spans 14 residues. The CDR3 DNA sequence: TGTGCCAGCAGCCAAGGGCAGTCCCACAATGAGCAGTTCCTC. Translating gives CASSQGQSHNEQFL.

This clonotype showed up many times. The rearrangement links TRBV12-3 or TRBV12-4 to TRBJ2-5; D ambiguous. V dropped 3 bases and J dropped 0 bases, with 5 bases sitting between them. The CDR3 extends over 13 amino acids. For the CDR3, the DNA is TGTGCCAGCAGTTTCGGTAACCAAGAGACCCAGTACTTC. Amino acids: CASSFGNQETQYF.